These 27 T cell receptor beta chains share one sample of origin, sequenced in a study of cytomegalovirus exposure and HLA in healthy donors. The PCR ran on 60 Vbeta and 13 Jbeta primers. Method: immunoSEQ multiplex PCR; TCRdb's copy keeps in-frame clones and lacks some. The table lists roughly 230,000 clones, roughly 78% of them singletons. Sequencing used PBMCs. The source is a boy aged 5-17 years in good health and CMV-seronegative.

This chain links TRBV15 with TRBJ1-6, with D perhaps TRBD1 (6 bases). V lost 0 bases and J lost 10, with 22 bases in between. There are 18 residues in the CDR3. Germline values: CDR1 LNHNV, CDR2 YYDKDF (reference sequence). The chain's CDR3 is CATSRDQSTRGARSPLHF. CDR3 nucleotides: TGTGCCACCAGCAGAGATCAAAGTACACGGGGGGCCCGGTCACCCCTCCACTTT.

V is TRBV13 and J is TRBJ2-7, with a tentative D call TRBD2 (6 bases). CDR1 is PRHDT and CDR2 is FYEKMQ in the germline V gene (reference sequence). Trimming cost V 5 bases and J 0 bases, with 11 bases left between them. The CDR3 totals 14 residues. The CDR3 coding sequence is TGTGCCAGCAGCCCACCGGGAGCCTCCTACGAGCAGTACTTC. This sequence encodes CASSPPGASYEQYF.

This clone came up a few times. V gene TRBV6-1 combines with J gene TRBJ2-7; 8 bases map to TRBD1. Germline assignment: CDR1 MNHNS and CDR2 SASEGT. V dropped 6 bases and J dropped 2; count of bases not matched to a gene: 6. The CDR3 is made up of 14 amino acids. The CDR3 nucleotides are TGTGCCAGCAGACGTAACAGGGGGACCTACGAGCAGTACTTC. This sequence encodes CASRRNRGTYEQYF.

This chain joins TRBV30 and TRBJ1-2; the match to TRBD1 covers 7 bases. Germline trimming cut 1 base from V and 4 bases from J; bases unmatched to any gene: 3. CDR1 is GTSNPN, CDR2 SVGIG, per germline (reference sequence). The length of the CDR3 is 13 residues. As DNA, the CDR3 is TGTGCCTGGAGTGCACAGGGGAGCTATGGCTACACCTTC. Its translation is CAWSAQGSYGYTF.

The rearrangement links TRBV6-5 to TRBJ1-2, with 11 bases fitting TRBD1. After removal of 0 bases from V and 5 bases from J, the junction contained 2 bases not matched to a gene. The CDR3 covers 15 residues. Germline V lookup: CDR1 MNHEY, CDR2 SVGAGI. In nucleotides, the CDR3 is TGTGCCAGCAGTTACTCGGGACAGGGGGATTATGGCTACACCTTC. The encoded protein is CASSYSGQGDYGYTF.

This clone was seen only a few times. The chain is built from TRBV30 and TRBJ1-1; D is unclear. Germline V lookup: CDR1 GTSNPN, CDR2 SVGIG (reference sequence). The ends were cut back, 5 bases at V and 5 bases at J, with 15 bases in the middle. The CDR3 totals 13 residues. For the CDR3, the DNA is TGTGCCTGGGCGAGGAGAGACGCGACTGAAGCTTTCTTT. It is translated as CAWARRDATEAFF.

As concerns this clone: Its ends do not fully match the called genes, so a read error is possible. V gene TRBV30 combines with J gene TRBJ1-1, with a possible D match to TRBD1 (6 bases). CDR1 and CDR2 (germline): GTSNPN, SVGIG (reference sequence). The CDR3 covers 12 residues. For the CDR3, the DNA is TGTGCCTGGAGTGCACAGGGCCCGACGACTACTTTT. Amino acids: CAWSAQGPTTTF. Supplemented by reference TRBV30 and TRBJ1-1, the full variable domain reads SQTIHQWPATLVQPVGSPLSLECTVEGTSNPNLYWYRQAAGRGLQLLFYSVGIGQISSEVPQNLSASRPQDRQFILSSKKLLLSDSGFYLCAWSAQGPTTTFGQGTRLTVV.

The chain couples TRBV6-1 to TRBJ1-5; 8 nucleotides line up with TRBD1. The CDR3 length is 13 residues. The V gene end was trimmed by 8 bases and the J gene end by 4 bases; junction bases not matched to a gene: 4. CDR1 is MNHNS, CDR2 SASEGT, per germline. The CDR3 DNA follows: TGTGCCAGCGTGACAGGGGTAAATCAGCCCCAGCATTTT. Its protein is CASVTGVNQPQHF.

V and J are TRBV28 and TRBJ2-7; D not certain. There are 13 residues in the CDR3. CDR1 MDHEN and CDR2 SYDVKM come from the germline V gene. V lost 7 bases, J lost 2 bases, and 12 bases lay in between. CDR3 sequence: CASTPGPPYEQYF. CDR3 nucleotides: TGTGCCAGCACCCCAGGCCCTCCCTACGAGCAGTACTTC.

The chain joins TRBV5-1 to TRBJ2-3, with 9 positions matching TRBD2. This CDR3 is built from 14 residues. V lost 5 bases, J lost 4 bases, and 5 bases stayed unmatched. The germline V gene encodes CDR1 SGHRS and CDR2 YFSETQ. CDR3 nucleotide sequence: TGCGCCAGCAGTAGGACTAGCGAACCAGATACGCAGTATTTT. Translated: CASSRTSEPDTQYF.

The chain couples TRBV11-2 to TRBJ2-7; 8 positions agree with TRBD1. Losses at the gene ends were 5 bases for V and 0 bases for J; bases not matched to a gene: 6. Germline CDR1 is SGHAT and CDR2 is FQNNGV. The CDR3 is made up of 15 amino acids. CDR3 coding DNA: TGTGCCAGCAGCCCGGACAGGGATAGCTCCTACGAGCAGTACTTC. It translates to CASSPDRDSSYEQYF.

V is TRBV6-1 and J is TRBJ1-2; TRBD1 aligns across 8 bases. From germline, CDR1 is MNHNS and CDR2 SASEGT. Trimming took 11 bases from V and 3 from J; bases not matched to a gene: 11. This CDR3 spans 14 amino acids. The CDR3 loop is CAGTGQGKDYGYTF. In DNA form, the CDR3 reads TGTGCCGGGACCGGACAGGGCAAGGACTATGGCTACACCTTC.

In its sample, this clone was seen a few times. V is TRBV4-1 and J is TRBJ2-3; unclear D gene. Germline assignment: CDR1 MGHRA and CDR2 YSYEKL. V was shortened by 1 base and J by 1 base, with 9 bases between the two germline ends. This CDR3 contains 15 residues. CDR3 amino acids: CASSQVPVGTDTQYF. In DNA, the CDR3 is TGCGCCAGCAGCCAAGTCCCGGTGGGCACAGATACGCAGTATTTT.

This rearrangement joins TRBV27 to TRBJ2-1, with 9 bases matching TRBD1. The CDR3 spans 15 residues. Trimming cost V 2 bases and J 6 bases; bases outside gene matches: 5. CDR1 and CDR2 (germline): MNHEY, SMNVEV (reference sequence). The CDR3 is CASSLIDRGTNEQFF. In DNA, the CDR3 is TGTGCCAGCAGTTTAATTGACAGGGGGACCAATGAGCAGTTCTTC.

The chain employs TRBV6-5 and TRBJ1-3; D gene unclear. With 6 bases removed from V and 0 bases from J, the gap between germline ends came to 6 bases. Germline lookup yields CDR1 MNHEY and CDR2 SVGAGI. CDR3 length equals 13 residues. DNA for the CDR3: TGTGCCAGCAGCCGGAGCTCTGGAAACACCATATATTTT. It specifies CASSRSSGNTIYF.

The rearrangement uses TRBV27 and TRBJ1-1; 7 positions agree with TRBD1. CDR3 length equals 13 residues. Germline-derived CDR1 and CDR2 are MNHEY and SMNVEV (reference sequence). The ends lost 4 bases at V and 5 bases at J; junction bases unmatched: 4. CDR3 in amino acids: CASSSTGVTEAFF. The CDR3 nucleotides read TGTGCCAGCAGTTCCACAGGGGTGACTGAAGCTTTCTTT.

This clone showed up just a few times. This chain joins TRBV2 and TRBJ2-2, with 9 bases lining up with TRBD2. CDR3 length: 15 residues. J was trimmed by 3 bases and V by 7 bases; bases with no gene match: 6. Germline lookup yields CDR1 SNHLY and CDR2 FYNNEI. The DNA of the CDR3 is TGTGCCAGCAAGGAATTAGCGGGGGACACCGGGGAGCTGTTTTTT. This sequence encodes CASKELAGDTGELFF.

About this clone: A junction boundary mismatches the germline segment, possibly from a read error. The rearrangement uses TRBV2 and TRBJ2-5; TRBD1 is a possible D gene (5 bases). Germline V lookup: CDR1 SNHLY, CDR2 FYNNEI. The CDR3 length is 14 residues. The CDR3 DNA is TGTGCCAGCAGGGAAGGGCAGGGCGGAGAGACCCAGTACTTC. Its translation is CASREGQGGETQYF.

J is TRBJ1-1 and V is TRBV18; 8 bases line up with TRBD1. The CDR3 has 15 amino acids. J gave up 5 bases and V 3 bases, and 8 bases lay outside the gene matches. The germline V gene encodes CDR1 KGHSH and CDR2 LQKENI. CDR3 nucleotide sequence: TGTGCCAGCTCACCTGGGGGACAGGAGGGGACTGAAGCTTTCTTT. Translating it yields CASSPGGQEGTEAFF.

This clone has just a few counts. J is TRBJ2-1 and V is TRBV6-4; TRBD2 is a possible D gene (5 bases). The V end lost 6 bases, the J end lost 7 bases, and 13 bases lay between the germline ends. There are 13 residues in the CDR3. CDR1 and CDR2 (germline): MRHNA, SNTAGT. CDR3 protein: CASSRFRENEQFF. Written as DNA, the CDR3 is TGTGCCAGCAGCCGATTCCGGGAAAATGAGCAGTTCTTC.

The chain couples TRBV7-9 to TRBJ2-2; weak D call: TRBD2 (5 bases). This CDR3 has 15 amino acids. Trimming removed 4 bases from V and 4 bases from J, with 13 bases in between. Germline V gives CDR1 SEHNR, CDR2 FQNEAQ (reference sequence). The chain's CDR3 is CASSSGGRSTGELFF. The CDR3 DNA reads as TGTGCCAGCAGCTCCGGAGGTAGGAGCACCGGGGAGCTGTTTTTT. Drawing the rest from reference TRBV7-9 and TRBJ2-2, the complete variable domain is DTGVSQNPRHKITKRGQNVTFRCDPISEHNRLYWYRQTLGQGPEFLTYFQNEAQLEKSRLLSDRFSAERPKGSFSTLEIQRTEQGDSAMYLCASSSGGRSTGELFFGEGSRLTVL.

The V gene is TRBV5-1, the J gene TRBJ1-6; D may be TRBD1 (5 bases). From germline, CDR1 is SGHRS and CDR2 YFSETQ. The CDR3 has 16 residues. V dropped 0 bases and J dropped 0 bases, with 7 bases sitting between them. CDR3 sequence: CASSLVDNSYNSPLHF. For the CDR3, the DNA is TGCGCCAGCAGCTTGGTGGACAACTCCTATAATTCACCCCTCCACTTT.

The V gene is TRBV9, the J gene TRBJ1-1; perhaps TRBD1 as D (5 bases). Germline V gene sequence: CDR1 SGDLS, CDR2 YYNGEE. This CDR3 comprises 15 residues. Trimming cost V 0 bases and J 2 bases, with 11 bases left between them. The CDR3 DNA reads as TGTGCCAGCAGCGTAGGGACATTAGCCAACACTGAAGCTTTCTTT. It translates to CASSVGTLANTEAFF.

The rearrangement joins TRBV19 to TRBJ1-2; D may be TRBD1 (5 bases). This CDR3 is built from 12 residues. V lost 3 bases, J lost 11 bases, and 13 bases lay in between. The germline gives CDR1 LNHDA, CDR2 SQIVND (reference sequence). The CDR3 loop reads CASSIWGAGYTF. CDR3 DNA: TGTGCCAGTAGTATTTGGGGCGCCGGGTACACCTTC.

This chain joins TRBV11-1 and TRBJ2-1; possible D gene TRBD1, 6 bases. The CDR3 covers 16 residues. Germline CDR1 and CDR2: SGHAT and FQDESV (reference sequence). V was shortened by 3 bases and J by 0 bases, with 12 bases between the two germline ends. CDR3 in DNA: TGTGCCAGCAGCTTGAGTCGGACAGACTCCTACAATGAGCAGTTCTTC. It codes for CASSLSRTDSYNEQFF.

This chain links TRBV7-3 with TRBJ2-7; the match to TRBD1 covers 8 bases. J gave up 5 bases and V 5 bases, and 8 bases lay outside the gene matches. CDR3 size: 14 residues. Germline CDR1 and CDR2: SGHTA and FQGTGA. CDR3 nucleotide sequence: TGTGCCAGCAGCCTTGTCGGACAGGGCAACGAGCAGTACTTC. Protein sequence: CASSLVGQGNEQYF. Drawing the rest from reference TRBV7-3 and TRBJ2-7, the complete variable domain is GAGVSQTPSNKVTEKGKYVELRCDPISGHTALYWYRQSLGQGPEFLIYFQGTGAADDSGLPNDRFFAVRPEGSVSTLKIQRTERGDSAVYLCASSLVGQGNEQYFGPGTRLTVT.

The chain joins TRBV27 to TRBJ1-2; 7 bases align to TRBD1. The germline V gene has CDR1 MNHEY and CDR2 SMNVEV (reference sequence). The V and J ends lost 5 bases and 4 bases, in that order; junction bases with no gene match: 13. This CDR3 comprises 16 residues. The CDR3 loop is CASSHNDRVAPYGYTF. The CDR3 bases are TGTGCCAGCAGTCACAATGACAGGGTGGCCCCCTATGGCTACACCTTC.